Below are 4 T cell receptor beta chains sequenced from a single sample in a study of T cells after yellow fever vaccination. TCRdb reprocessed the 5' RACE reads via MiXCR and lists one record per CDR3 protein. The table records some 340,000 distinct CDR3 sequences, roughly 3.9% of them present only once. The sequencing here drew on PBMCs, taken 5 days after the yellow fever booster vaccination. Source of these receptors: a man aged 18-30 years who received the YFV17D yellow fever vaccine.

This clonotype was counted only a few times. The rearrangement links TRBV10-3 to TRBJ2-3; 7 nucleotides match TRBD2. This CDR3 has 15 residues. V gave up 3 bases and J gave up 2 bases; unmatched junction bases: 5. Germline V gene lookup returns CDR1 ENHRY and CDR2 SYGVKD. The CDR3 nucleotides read TGTGCCATCAGTGATAACGGGGGGACCACAGATACGCAGTATTTT. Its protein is CAISDNGGTTDTQYF.

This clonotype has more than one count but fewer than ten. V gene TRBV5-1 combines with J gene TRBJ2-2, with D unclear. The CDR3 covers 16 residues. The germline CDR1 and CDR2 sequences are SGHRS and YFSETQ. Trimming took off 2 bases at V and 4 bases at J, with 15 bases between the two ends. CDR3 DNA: TGCGCCAGCAGCTTCCTTGGTGGTTCGGCCACCGGGGAGCTGTTTTTT. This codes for CASSFLGGSATGELFF. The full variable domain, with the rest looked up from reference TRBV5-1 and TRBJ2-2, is KAGVTQTPRYLIKTRGQQVTLSCSPISGHRSVSWYQQTPGQGLQFLFEYFSETQRNKGNFPGRFSGRQFSNSRSEMNVSTLELGDSALYLCASSFLGGSATGELFFGEGSRLTVL.

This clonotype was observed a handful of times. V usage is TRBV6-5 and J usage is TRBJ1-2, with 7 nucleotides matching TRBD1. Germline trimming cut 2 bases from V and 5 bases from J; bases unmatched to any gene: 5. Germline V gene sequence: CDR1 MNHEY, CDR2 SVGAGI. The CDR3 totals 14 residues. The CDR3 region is CASSYRDSRYGYTF. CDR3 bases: TGTGCCAGCAGTTACCGGGACAGCCGGTATGGCTACACCTTC.

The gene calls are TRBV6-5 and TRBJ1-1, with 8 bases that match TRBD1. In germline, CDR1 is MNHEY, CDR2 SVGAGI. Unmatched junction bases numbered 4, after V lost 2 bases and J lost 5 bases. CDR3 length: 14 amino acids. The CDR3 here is CASSYQGAKTEAFF. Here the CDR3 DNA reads TGTGCCAGCAGTTACCAGGGGGCCAAAACTGAAGCTTTCTTT.